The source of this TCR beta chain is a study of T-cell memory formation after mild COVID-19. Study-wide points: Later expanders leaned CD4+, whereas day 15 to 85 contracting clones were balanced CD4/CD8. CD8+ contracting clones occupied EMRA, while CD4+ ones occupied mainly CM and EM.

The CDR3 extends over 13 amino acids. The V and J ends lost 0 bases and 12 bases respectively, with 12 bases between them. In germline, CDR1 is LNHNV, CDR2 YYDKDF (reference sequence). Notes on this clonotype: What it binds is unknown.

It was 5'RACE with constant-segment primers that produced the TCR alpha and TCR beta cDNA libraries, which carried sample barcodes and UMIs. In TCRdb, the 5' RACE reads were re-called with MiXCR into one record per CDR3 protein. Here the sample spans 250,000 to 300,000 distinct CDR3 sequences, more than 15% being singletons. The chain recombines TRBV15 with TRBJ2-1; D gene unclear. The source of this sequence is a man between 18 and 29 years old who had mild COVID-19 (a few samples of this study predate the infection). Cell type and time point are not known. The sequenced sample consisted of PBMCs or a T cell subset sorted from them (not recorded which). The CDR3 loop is CATSRDRAGRQFF. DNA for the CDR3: TGTGCCACCAGCAGAGATCGGGCAGGCCGGCAGTTCTTC. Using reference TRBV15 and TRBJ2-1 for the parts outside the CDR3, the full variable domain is DAMVIQNPRYQVTQFGKPVTLSCSQTLNHNVMYWYQQKSSQAPKLLFHYYDKDFNNEADTPDNFQSRRPNTSFCFLDIRSPGLGDTAMYLCATSRDRAGRQFFGPGTRLTVL.